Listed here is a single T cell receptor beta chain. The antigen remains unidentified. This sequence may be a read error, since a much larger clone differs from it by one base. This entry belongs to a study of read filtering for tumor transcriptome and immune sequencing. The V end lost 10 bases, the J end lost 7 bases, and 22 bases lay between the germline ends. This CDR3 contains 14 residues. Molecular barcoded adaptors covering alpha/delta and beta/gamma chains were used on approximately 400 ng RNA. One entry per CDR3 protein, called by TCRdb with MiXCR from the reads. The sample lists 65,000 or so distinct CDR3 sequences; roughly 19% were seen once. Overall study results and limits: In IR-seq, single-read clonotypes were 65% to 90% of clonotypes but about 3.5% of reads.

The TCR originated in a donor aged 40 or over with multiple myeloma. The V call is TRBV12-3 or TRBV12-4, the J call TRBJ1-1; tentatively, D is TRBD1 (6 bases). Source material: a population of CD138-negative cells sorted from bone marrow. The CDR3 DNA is TGTGCCAACAGATCCTCGGAGGGGGTCGGTGAAGCTTTCTTT. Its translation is CANRSSEGVGEAFF.